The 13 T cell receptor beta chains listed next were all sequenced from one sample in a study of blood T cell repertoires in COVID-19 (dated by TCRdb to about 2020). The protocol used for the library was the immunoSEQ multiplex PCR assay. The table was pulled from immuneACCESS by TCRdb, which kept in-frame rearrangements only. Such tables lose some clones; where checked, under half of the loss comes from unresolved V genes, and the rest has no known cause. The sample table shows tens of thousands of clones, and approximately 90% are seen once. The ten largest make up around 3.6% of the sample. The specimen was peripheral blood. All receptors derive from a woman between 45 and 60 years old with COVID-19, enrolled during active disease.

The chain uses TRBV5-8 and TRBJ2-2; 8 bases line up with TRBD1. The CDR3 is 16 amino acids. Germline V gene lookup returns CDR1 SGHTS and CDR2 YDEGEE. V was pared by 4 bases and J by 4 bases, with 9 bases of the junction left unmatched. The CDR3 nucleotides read TGTGCCAGCAGCACCCGGGACAGGAGCTTCACCGGGGAGCTGTTTTTT. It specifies CASSTRDRSFTGELFF.

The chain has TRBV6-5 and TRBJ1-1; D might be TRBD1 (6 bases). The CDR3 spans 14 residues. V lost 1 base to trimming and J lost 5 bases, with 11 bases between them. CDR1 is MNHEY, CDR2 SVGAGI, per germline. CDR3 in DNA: TGTGCCAGCAGTTACTGGGGGCGCGGGACTGAAGCTTTCTTT. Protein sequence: CASSYWGRGTEAFF.

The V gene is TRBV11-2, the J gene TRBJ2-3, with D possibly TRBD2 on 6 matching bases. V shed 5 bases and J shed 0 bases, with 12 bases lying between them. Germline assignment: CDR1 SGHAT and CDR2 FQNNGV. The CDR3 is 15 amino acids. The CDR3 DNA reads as TGTGCCAGCAGCCCCCCGAGCGGGAGCACAGATACGCAGTATTTT. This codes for CASSPPSGSTDTQYF.

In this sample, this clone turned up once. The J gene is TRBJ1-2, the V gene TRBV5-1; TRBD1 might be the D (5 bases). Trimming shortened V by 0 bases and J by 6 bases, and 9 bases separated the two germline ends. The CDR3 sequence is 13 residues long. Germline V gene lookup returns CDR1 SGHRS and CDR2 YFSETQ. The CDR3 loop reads CASSLAKGHGYTF. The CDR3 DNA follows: TGCGCCAGCAGCTTGGCCAAGGGGCATGGCTACACCTTC.

The CDR3, as DNA: TGCAGTGCTAGGAGGTACGAGCAGTACTTC. Protein: CSARRYEQYF. The chain has TRBV20-1 and TRBJ2-7; D not certain. V was pared by 3 bases and J by 4 bases, with 4 bases between. The CDR3 has 10 amino acids. Germline assignment: CDR1 DFQATT and CDR2 SNEGSKA (reference sequence).

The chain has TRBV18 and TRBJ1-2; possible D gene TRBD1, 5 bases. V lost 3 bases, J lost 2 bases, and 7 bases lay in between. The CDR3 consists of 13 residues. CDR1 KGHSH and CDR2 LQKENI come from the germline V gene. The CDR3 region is CASSPRQNYGYTF. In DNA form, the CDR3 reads TGTGCCAGCTCACCGAGACAGAACTATGGCTACACCTTC.

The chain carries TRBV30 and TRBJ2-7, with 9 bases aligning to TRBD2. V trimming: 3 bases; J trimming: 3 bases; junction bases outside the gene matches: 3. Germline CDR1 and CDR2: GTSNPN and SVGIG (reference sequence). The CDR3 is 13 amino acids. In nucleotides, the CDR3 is TGTGCCTGGAGAGCGGGAGGTGTCTACGAGCAGTACTTC. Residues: CAWRAGGVYEQYF.

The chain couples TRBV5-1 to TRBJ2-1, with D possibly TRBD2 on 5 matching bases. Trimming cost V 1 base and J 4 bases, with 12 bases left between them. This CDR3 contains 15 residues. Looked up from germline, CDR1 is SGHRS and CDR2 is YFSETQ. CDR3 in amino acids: CASSLRREPYNEQFF. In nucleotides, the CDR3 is TGCGCCAGCAGCTTGCGACGGGAACCTTACAATGAGCAGTTCTTC.

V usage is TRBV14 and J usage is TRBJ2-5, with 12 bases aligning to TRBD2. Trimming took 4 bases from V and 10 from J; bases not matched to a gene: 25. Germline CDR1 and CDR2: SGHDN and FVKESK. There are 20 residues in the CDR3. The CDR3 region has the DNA TGTGCCAGCAGCCGAAACCCGGGACCTAGCGGGAGGGCCAAGGTAGTGGGCCAGTACTTC. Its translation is CASSRNPGPSGRAKVVGQYF.

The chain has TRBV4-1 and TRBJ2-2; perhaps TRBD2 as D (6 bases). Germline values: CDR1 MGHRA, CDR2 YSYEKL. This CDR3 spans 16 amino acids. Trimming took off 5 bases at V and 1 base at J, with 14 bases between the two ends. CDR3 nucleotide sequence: TGCGCCAGCAGCTCCTTCGGGGGAGGGAACACCGGGGAGCTGTTTTTT. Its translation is CASSSFGGGNTGELFF.

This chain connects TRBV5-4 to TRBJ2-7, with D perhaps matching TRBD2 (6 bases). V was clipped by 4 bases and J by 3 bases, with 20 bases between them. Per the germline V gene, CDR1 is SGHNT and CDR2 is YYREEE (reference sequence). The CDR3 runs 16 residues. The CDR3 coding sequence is TGTGCCAGCAGCGGGGGGTACCAGGGCTCCGGCTACGAGCAGTACTTC. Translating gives CASSGGYQGSGYEQYF.

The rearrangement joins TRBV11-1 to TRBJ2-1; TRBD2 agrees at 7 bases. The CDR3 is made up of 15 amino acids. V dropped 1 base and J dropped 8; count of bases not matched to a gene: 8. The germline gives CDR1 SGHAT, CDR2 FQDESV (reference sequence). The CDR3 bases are TGTGCCAGCAGCTTAGGGACTAGGGCCCCCGATGAGCAGTTCTTC. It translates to CASSLGTRAPDEQFF.

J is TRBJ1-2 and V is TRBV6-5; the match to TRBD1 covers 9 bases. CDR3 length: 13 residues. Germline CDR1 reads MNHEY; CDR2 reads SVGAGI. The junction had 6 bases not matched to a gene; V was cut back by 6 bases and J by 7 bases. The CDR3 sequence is CASRTGGEGGYTF. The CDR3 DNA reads TGTGCCAGCAGAACAGGGGGCGAGGGTGGCTACACCTTC.